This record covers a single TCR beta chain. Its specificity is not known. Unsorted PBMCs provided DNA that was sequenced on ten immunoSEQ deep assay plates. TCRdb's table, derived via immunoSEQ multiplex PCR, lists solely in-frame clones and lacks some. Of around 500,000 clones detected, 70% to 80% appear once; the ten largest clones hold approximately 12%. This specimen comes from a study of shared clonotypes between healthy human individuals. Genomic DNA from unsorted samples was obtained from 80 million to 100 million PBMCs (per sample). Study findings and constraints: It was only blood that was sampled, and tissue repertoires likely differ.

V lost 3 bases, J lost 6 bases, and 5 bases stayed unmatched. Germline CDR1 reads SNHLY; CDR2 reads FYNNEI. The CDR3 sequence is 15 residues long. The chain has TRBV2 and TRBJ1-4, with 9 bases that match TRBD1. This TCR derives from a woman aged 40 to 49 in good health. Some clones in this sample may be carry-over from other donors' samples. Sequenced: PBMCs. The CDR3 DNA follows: TGTGCCAGCAGTGAGTGGGGGGACAGGGATGAAAAACTGTTTTTT. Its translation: CASSEWGDRDEKLFF.